The TCR beta chain under discussion was sequenced for a study of T cells in Graves' hyperthyroidism and ophthalmopathy. CDR3 length: 14 residues. Germline lookup yields CDR1 SGHVS and CDR2 FNYEAQ. V was clipped by 5 bases and J by 5 bases; unmatched bases: 2. This clonotype occurred many times. Researchers amplified the TCR beta CDR3 regions from RNA transcripts. HTBI primers drove first-round RT-PCR of the TCR CDR3. TCRdb analysed the multiplex PCR reads with MiXCR anew, one entry per CDR3 protein. The repertoire holds fewer than 350,000 distinct CDR3 sequences, about 19% seen once, with about two fifths in the top ten.

The specimen sequenced was blood. The rearrangement links TRBV7-6 to TRBJ2-1; 11 bases map to TRBD2. The sequence came from a man aged 45-60 years with Graves' ophthalmopathy. This chain's CDR3 is CASSLGLADNEQFF. In DNA, the CDR3 is TGTGCCAGCAGCCTGGGACTAGCGGACAATGAGCAGTTCTTC.